Here is one TCR beta chain with its context. Antigen unknown. The sample belongs to a study of OX40 agonist ivuxolimab in advanced cancers. The wider study: Among those treated, three patients had partial responses, one with hepatocellular carcinoma and two with cutaneous melanoma.

Study-wide points: On average, CD8+ T cells showed a greater number of expanded clones than CD4+. Relatively little clonal expansion, among the lowest observed, appeared in partial responders at 0.1-3.0 mg/kg.

Trimming took off 3 bases at V and 5 bases at J, with 5 bases between the two ends. The CDR3 runs to 11 residues. Germline lookup yields CDR1 SGDLS and CDR2 YYNGEE. TCRdb keeps only in-frame clones here, not all; method: immunoSEQ multiplex PCR. The sample consists of 22,000 or so clones, approximately 90% of them appearing once. V usage is TRBV9 and J usage is TRBJ2-5; D is ambiguous. This clonotype was obtained from an adult with an advanced solid tumor such as melanoma, head and neck, liver or kidney cancer. The sequencing used CD4+ or CD8+ T cells sorted from blood, collected in a trial of the OX40 agonist ivuxolimab. The CDR3 DNA reads TGTGCCAGCAGCGCCGCGGAGACCCAGTACTTC. Encoded protein: CASSAAETQYF. Drawing the rest from reference TRBV9 and TRBJ2-5, the complete variable domain is DSGVTQTPKHLITATGQRVTLRCSPRSGDLSVYWYQQSLDQGLQFLIQYYNGEERAKGNILERFSAQQFPDLHSELNLSSLELGDSALYFCASSAAETQYFGPGTRLLVL.